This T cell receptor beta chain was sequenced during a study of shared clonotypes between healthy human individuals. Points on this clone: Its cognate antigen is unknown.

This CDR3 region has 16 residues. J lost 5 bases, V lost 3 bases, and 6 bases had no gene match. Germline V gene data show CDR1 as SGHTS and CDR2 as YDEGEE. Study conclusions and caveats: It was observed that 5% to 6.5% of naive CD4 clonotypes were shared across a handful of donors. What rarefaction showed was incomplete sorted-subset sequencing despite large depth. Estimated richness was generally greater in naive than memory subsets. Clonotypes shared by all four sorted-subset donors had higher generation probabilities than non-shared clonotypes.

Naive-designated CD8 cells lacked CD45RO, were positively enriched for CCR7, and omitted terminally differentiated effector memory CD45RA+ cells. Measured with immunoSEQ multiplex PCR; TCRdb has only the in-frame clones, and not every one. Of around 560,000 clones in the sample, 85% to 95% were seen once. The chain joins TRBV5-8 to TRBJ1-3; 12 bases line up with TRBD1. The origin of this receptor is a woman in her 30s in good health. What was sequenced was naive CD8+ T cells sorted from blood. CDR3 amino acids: CASSSYGTGGRNTIYF. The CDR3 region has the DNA TGTGCCAGCAGCTCCTACGGGACAGGGGGCAGAAACACCATATATTTT.